This TCR beta chain was found in a study of long-term antiretroviral therapy in people with HIV. Comments on this clone: No antigen is known for it.

Between the trimmed V and J ends, which lost 0 bases and 1 base, there was a span of 13 bases. CDR3 length equals 16 residues. Germline V gene data show CDR1 as MNHEY and CDR2 as SVGAGI. Study-wide findings and caveats: Once patients were on ART, diversity went higher but still fell short of transplant donor controls. Controls showed broader CDR3 length ranges than did the HIV repertoires.

The immunoSEQ assay was v3.0, run at survey level. This table comes from immunoSEQ multiplex PCR, and its TCRdb copy is limited to in-frame clones, with some not included. The sample carries about 20,000 clones, 82% recorded once. Sequencing was performed on unsorted PBMCs, taken roughly 2.3 years after starting antiretroviral therapy. This chain uses TRBV6-5 with TRBJ2-7, with a tentative D call TRBD1 (6 bases). The sequence came from a man aged 35-49 years with HIV. This CDR3 reads CASSYSTGPNSYEQYF. The CDR3 DNA reads as TGTGCCAGCAGTTACTCGACAGGTCCGAATTCCTACGAGCAGTACTTC.